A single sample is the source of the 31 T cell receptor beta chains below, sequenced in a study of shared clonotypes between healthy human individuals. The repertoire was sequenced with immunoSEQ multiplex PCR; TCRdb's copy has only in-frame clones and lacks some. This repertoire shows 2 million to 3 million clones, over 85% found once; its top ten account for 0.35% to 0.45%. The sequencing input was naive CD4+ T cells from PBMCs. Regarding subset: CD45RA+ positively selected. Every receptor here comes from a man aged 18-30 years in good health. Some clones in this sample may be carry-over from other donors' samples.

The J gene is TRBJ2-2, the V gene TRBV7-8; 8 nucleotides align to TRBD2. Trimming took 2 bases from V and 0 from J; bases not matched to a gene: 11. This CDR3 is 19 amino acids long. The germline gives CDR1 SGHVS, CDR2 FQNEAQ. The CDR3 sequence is CASSLFIIPSGSNTGELFF. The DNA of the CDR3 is TGTGCCAGCAGCTTATTCATTATCCCTAGCGGGTCGAACACCGGGGAGCTGTTTTTT. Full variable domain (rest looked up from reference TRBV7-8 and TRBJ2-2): GAGVSQSPRYKVAKRGQDVALRCDPISGHVSLFWYQQALGQGPEFLTYFQNEAQLDKSGLPSDRFFAERPEGSVSTLKIQRTQQEDSAVYLCASSLFIIPSGSNTGELFFGEGSRLTVL.

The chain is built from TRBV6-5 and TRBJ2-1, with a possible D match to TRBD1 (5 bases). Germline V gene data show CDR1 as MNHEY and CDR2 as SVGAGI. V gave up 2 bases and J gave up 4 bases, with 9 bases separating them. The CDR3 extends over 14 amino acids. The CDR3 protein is CASSYTGPYNEQFF. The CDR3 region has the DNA TGTGCCAGCAGTTACACAGGCCCGTACAATGAGCAGTTCTTC.

As DNA, the CDR3 is TGTGCCAGCAAGGTCGCTAGCTCCTACAATGAGCAGTTCTTC. Protein sequence: CASKVASSYNEQFF. The chain recombines TRBV6-9 with TRBJ2-1; unclear D gene. The CDR3 runs to 14 residues. V was cut by 7 bases and J by 0 bases, with 10 bases left in between. Per the germline V gene, CDR1 is MNHGY and CDR2 is SVAAGI.

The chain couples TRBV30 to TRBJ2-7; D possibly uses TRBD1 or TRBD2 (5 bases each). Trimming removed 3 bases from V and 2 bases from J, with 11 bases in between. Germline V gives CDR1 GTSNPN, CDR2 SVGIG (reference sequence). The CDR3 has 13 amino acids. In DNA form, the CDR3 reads TGTGCCTGGAGCGGGACCTTCCCCTACGAGCAGTACTTC. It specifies CAWSGTFPYEQYF.

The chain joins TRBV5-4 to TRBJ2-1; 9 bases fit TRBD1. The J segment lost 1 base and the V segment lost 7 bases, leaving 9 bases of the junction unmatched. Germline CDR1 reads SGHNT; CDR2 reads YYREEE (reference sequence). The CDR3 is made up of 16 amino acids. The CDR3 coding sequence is TGTGCCAGCTCGAAGGGGACAGGGACTTCCTACAATGAGCAGTTCTTC. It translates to CASSKGTGTSYNEQFF.

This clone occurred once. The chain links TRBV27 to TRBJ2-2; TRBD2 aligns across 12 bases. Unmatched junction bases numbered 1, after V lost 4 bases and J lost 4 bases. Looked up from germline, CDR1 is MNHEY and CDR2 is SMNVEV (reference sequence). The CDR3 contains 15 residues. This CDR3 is CASSSSGRGTGELFF. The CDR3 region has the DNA TGTGCCAGCAGTTCTAGCGGGAGGGGCACCGGGGAGCTGTTTTTT.

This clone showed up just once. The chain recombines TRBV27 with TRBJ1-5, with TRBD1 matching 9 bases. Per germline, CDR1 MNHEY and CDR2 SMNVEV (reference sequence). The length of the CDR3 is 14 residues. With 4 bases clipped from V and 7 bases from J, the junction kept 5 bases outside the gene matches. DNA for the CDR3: TGTGCCAGCAGTTCGACAGGGGGTGGCCAGCCCCAGCATTTT. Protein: CASSSTGGGQPQHF.

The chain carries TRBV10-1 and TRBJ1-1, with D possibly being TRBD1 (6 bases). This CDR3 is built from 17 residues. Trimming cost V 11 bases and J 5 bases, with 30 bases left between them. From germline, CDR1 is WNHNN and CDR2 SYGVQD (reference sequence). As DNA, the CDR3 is TGCGCCGGGATAGGGGGTCGTGAATCGAGGTCGCCGACTGAAGCTTTCTTT. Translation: CAGIGGRESRSPTEAFF.

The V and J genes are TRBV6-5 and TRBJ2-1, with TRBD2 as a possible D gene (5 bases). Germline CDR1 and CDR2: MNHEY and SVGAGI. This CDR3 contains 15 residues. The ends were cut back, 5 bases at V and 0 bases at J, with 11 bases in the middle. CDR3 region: CASSVGGSSYNEQFF. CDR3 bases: TGTGCCAGCAGTGTAGGTGGGAGCTCCTACAATGAGCAGTTCTTC.

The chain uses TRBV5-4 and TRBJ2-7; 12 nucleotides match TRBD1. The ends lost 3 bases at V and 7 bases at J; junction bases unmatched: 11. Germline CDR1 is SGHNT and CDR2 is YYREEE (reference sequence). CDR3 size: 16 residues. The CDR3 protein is CASSWGPGQGAGEQYF. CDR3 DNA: TGTGCCAGCAGCTGGGGTCCGGGACAGGGGGCAGGGGAGCAGTACTTC.

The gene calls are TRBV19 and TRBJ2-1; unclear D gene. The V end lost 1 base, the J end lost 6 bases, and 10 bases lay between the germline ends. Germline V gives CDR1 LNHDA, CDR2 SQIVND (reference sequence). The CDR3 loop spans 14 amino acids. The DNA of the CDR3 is TGTGCCAGTAGTATAGTCCAATGGGCCAATGAGCAGTTCTTC. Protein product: CASSIVQWANEQFF.

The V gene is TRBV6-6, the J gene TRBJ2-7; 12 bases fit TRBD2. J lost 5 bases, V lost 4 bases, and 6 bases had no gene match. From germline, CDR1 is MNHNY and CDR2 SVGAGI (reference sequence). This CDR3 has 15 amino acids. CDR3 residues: CASSSSSGRGNEQYF. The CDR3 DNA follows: TGTGCCAGCAGTTCGTCTAGCGGGAGGGGGAACGAGCAGTACTTC.

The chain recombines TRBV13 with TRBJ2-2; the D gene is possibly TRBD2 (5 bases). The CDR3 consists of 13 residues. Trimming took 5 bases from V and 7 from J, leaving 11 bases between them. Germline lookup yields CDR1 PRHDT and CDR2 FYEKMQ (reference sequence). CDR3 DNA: TGTGCCAGCAGCCGCGGGTTGGTCGGGGAGCTGTTTTTT. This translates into CASSRGLVGELFF. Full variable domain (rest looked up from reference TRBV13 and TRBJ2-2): AAGVIQSPRHLIKEKRETATLKCYPIPRHDTVYWYQQGPGQDPQFLISFYEKMQSDKGSIPDRFSAQQFSDYHSELNMSSLELGDSALYFCASSRGLVGELFFGEGSRLTVL.

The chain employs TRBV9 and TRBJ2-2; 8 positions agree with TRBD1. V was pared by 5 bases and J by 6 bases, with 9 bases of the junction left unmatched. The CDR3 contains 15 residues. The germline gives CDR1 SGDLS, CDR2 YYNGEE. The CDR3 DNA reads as TGTGCCAGCAGATCAGGGGGCGCGGGCTCCGGGGAGCTGTTTTTT. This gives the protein CASRSGGAGSGELFF.

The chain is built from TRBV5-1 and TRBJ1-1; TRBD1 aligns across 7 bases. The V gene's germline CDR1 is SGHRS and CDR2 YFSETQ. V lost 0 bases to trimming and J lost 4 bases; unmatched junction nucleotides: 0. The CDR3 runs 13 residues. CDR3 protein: CASSLEGATEAFF. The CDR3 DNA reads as TGCGCCAGCAGCTTGGAGGGGGCCACTGAAGCTTTCTTT.

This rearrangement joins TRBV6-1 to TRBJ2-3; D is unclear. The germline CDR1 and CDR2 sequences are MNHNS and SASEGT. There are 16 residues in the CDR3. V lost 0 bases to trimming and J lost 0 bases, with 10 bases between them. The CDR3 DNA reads TGTGCCAGCAGTGAAGCGAGACGGTCTAGCACAGATACGCAGTATTTT. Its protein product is CASSEARRSSTDTQYF.

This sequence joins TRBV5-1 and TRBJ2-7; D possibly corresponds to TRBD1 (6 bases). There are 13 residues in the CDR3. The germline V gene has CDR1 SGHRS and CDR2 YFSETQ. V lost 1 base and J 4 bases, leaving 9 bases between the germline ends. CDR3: CASSLNREYEQYF. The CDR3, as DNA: TGCGCCAGCAGCTTGAACAGGGAATACGAGCAGTACTTC.

The CDR3 protein is CASSYRGKQPQHF. In DNA, the CDR3 is TGTGCCAGCAGTTACAGGGGAAAGCAGCCCCAGCATTTT. V is TRBV27 and J is TRBJ1-5, with 7 bases matching TRBD1. Germline CDR1 MNHEY, CDR2 SMNVEV (reference sequence). The CDR3 totals 13 residues. V was clipped by 4 bases and J by 7 bases; unmatched bases: 4.

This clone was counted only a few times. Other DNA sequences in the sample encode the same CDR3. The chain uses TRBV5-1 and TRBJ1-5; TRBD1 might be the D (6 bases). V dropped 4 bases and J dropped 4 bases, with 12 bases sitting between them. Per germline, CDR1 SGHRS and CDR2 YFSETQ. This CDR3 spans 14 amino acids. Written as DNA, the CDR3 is TGCGCCAGCAGCACCGGACAGATTAATCAGCCCCAGCATTTT. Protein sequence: CASSTGQINQPQHF.

This CDR3 is CASSRNLFTETASNTEAFF. The CDR3 DNA is TGTGCCAGCAGCCGAAACCTTTTCACCGAGACAGCTTCGAACACTGAAGCTTTCTTT. This chain connects TRBV7-2 to TRBJ1-1; D is possibly TRBD1 (5 bases). V lost 5 bases, J lost 1 base, and 26 bases lay in between. The CDR3 is made up of 19 amino acids. The V gene's germline CDR1 is SGHTA and CDR2 FQGNSA.

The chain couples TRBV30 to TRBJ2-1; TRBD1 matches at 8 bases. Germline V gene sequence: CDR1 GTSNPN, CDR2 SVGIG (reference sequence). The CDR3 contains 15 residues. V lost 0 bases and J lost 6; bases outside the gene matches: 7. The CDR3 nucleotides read TGTGCCTGGAGTGTCGGACAGGGTTCTCGCAATGAGCAGTTCTTC. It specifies CAWSVGQGSRNEQFF.

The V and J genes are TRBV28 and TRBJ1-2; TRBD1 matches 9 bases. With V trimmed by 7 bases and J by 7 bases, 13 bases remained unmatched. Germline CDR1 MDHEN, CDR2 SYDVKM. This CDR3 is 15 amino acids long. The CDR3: CASTAGTGWSLGYTF. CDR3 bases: TGTGCCAGCACGGCCGGGACAGGGTGGTCCCTTGGCTACACCTTC.

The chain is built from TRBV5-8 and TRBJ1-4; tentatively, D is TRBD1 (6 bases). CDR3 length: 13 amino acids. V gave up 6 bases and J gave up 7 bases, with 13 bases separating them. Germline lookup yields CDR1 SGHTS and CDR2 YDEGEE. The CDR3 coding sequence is TGTGCCAGCACACAGGGACCTTTTGAAAAACTGTTTTTT. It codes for CASTQGPFEKLFF.

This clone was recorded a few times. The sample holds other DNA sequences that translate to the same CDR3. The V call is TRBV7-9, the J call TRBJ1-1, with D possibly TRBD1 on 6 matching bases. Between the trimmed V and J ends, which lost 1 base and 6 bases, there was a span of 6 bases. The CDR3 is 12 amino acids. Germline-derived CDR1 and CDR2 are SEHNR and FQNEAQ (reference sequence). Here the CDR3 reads CASSLGGPEAFF. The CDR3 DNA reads TGTGCCAGCAGCTTAGGGGGGCCTGAAGCTTTCTTT.

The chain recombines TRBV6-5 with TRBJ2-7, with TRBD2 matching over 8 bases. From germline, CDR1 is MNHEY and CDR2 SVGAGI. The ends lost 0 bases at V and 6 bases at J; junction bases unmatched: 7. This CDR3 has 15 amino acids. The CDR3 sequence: CASSYSIGLAVEQYF. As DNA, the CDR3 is TGTGCCAGCAGTTACTCTATAGGACTAGCAGTCGAGCAGTACTTC.

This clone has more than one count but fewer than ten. DNA for the CDR3: TGTGCCAGCGGTACTGGGCGAGGAGCTTTCTTT. This codes for CASGTGRGAFF. This chain joins TRBV6-5 and TRBJ1-1; no clear D gene. V gave up 8 bases and J gave up 10 bases, with 14 bases separating them. Looked up from germline, CDR1 is MNHEY and CDR2 is SVGAGI. This CDR3 has 11 residues.

The CDR3 sequence is CASCSPSGTGGYNEQFF. The CDR3 DNA is TGTGCCAGCTGTTCCCCATCCGGGACAGGGGGATACAATGAGCAGTTCTTC. The chain has TRBV28 and TRBJ2-1; TRBD1 matches at 11 bases. CDR1 MDHEN and CDR2 SYDVKM come from the germline V gene. J lost 4 bases, V lost 8 bases, and 13 bases had no gene match. The CDR3 is 17 amino acids.

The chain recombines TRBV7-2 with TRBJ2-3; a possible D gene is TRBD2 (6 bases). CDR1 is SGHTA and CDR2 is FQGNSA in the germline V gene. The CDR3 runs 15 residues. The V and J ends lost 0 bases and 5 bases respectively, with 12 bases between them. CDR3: CASSLARRAGDTQYF. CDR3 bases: TGTGCCAGCAGCTTAGCCCGGAGGGCCGGAGATACGCAGTATTTT.

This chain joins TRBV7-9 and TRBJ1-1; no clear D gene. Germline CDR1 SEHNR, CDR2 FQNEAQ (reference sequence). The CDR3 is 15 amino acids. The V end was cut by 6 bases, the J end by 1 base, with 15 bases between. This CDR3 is CASSLTDGRNTEAFF. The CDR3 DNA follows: TGTGCCAGCAGTCTTACGGACGGTCGGAACACTGAAGCTTTCTTT.

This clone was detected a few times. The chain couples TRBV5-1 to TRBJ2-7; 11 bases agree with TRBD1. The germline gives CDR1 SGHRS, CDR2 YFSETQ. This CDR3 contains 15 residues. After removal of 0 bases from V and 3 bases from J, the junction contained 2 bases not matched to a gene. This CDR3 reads CASSLAGQGGYEQYF. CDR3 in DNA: TGCGCCAGCAGCTTGGCGGGACAGGGGGGCTACGAGCAGTACTTC.

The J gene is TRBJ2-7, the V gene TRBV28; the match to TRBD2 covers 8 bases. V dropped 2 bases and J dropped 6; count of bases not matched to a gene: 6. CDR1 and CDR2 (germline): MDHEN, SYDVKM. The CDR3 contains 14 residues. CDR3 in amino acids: CASSLPGRAFEQYF. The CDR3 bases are TGTGCCAGCAGTTTACCCGGGAGGGCGTTCGAGCAGTACTTC. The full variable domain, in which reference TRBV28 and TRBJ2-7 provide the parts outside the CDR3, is DVKVTQSSRYLVKRTGEKVFLECVQDMDHENMFWYRQDPGLGLRLIYFSYDVKMKEKGDIPEGYSVSREKKERFSLILESASTNQTSMYLCASSLPGRAFEQYFGPGTRLTVT.